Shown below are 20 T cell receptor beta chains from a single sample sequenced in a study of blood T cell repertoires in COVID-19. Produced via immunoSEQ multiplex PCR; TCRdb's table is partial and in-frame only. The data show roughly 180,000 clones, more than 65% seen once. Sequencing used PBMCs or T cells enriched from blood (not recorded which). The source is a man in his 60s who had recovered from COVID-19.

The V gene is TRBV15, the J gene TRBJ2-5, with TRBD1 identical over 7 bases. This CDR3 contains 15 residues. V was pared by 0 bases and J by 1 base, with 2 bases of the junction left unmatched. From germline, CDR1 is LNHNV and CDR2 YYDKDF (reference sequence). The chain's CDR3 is CATSRDGTAQETQYF. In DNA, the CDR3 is TGTGCCACCAGCAGAGATGGGACAGCCCAAGAGACCCAGTACTTC.

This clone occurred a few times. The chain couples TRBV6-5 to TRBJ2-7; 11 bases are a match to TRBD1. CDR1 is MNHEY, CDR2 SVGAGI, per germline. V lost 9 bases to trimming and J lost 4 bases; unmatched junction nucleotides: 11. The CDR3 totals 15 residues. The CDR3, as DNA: TGTGCCAGACCAGGGAAGAGGGACAGGGGGTACGAGCAGTACTTC. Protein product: CARPGKRDRGYEQYF.

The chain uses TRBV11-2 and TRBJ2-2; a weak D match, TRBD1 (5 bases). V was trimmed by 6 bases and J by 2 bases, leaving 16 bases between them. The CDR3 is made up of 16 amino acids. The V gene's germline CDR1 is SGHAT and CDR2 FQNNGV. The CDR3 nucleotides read TGTGCCAGCAGTCGCCTCCAGGGCCGTAACACCGGGGAGCTGTTTTTT. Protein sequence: CASSRLQGRNTGELFF. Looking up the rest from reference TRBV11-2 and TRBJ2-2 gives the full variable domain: EAGVAQSPRYKIIEKRQSVAFWCNPISGHATLYWYQQILGQGPKLLIQFQNNGVVDDSQLPKDRFSAERLKGVDSTLKIQPAKLEDSAVYLCASSRLQGRNTGELFFGEGSRLTVL.

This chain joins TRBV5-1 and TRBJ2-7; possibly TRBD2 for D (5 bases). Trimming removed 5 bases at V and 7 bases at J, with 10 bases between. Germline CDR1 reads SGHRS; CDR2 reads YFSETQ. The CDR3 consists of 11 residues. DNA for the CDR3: TGCGCCAGCAGAGTTCCGGGAGAGCAGTACTTC. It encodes CASRVPGEQYF.

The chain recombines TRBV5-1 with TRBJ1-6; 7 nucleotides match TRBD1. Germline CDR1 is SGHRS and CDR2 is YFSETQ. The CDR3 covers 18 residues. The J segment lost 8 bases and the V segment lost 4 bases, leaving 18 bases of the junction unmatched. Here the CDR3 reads CASSRTAPGQSTYSPLHF. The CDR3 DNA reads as TGCGCCAGCAGCCGGACGGCTCCGGGACAGAGTACCTATTCACCCCTCCACTTT.

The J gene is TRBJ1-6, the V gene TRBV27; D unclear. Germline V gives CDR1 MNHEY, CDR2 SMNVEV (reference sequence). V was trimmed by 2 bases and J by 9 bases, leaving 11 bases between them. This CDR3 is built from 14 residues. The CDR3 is CASSLEMLSSPLHF. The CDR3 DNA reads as TGTGCCAGCAGTTTAGAGATGCTGTCTTCACCCCTCCACTTT.

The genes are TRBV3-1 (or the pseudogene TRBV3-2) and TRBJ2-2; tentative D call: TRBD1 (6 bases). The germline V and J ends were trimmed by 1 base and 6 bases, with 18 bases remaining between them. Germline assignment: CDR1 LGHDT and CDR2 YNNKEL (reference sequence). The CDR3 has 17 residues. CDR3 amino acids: CASSQVVDRGSPGELFF. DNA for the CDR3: TGTGCCAGCAGCCAAGTGGTAGATAGGGGGAGCCCCGGGGAGCTGTTTTTT.

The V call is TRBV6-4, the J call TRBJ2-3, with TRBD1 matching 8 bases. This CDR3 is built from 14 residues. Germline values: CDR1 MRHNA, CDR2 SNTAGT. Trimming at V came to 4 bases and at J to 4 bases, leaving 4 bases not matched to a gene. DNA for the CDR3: TGTGCCAGCAGTGCGACAGGGGAGGCAGATACGCAGTATTTT. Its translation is CASSATGEADTQYF.

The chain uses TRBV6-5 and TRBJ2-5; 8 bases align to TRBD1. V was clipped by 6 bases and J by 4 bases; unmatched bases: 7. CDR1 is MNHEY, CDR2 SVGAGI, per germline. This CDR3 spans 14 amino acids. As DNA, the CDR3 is TGTGCCAGCAGGAAGACAGGGGTATTAGAGACCCAGTACTTC. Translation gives CASRKTGVLETQYF.

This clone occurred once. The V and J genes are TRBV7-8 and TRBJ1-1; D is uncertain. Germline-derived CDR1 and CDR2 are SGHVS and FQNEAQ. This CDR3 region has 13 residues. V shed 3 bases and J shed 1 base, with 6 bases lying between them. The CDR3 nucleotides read TGTGCCAGCAGCTTCGAGTGGAACACTGAAGCTTTCTTT. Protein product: CASSFEWNTEAFF.

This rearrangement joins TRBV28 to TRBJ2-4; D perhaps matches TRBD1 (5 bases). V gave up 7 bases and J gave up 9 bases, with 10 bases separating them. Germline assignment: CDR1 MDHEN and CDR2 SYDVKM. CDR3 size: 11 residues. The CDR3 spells CASTSRAIQYF. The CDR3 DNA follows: TGTGCCAGCACAAGCAGGGCCATTCAGTACTTC. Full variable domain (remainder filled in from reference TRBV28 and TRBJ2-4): DVKVTQSSRYLVKRTGEKVFLECVQDMDHENMFWYRQDPGLGLRLIYFSYDVKMKEKGDIPEGYSVSREKKERFSLILESASTNQTSMYLCASTSRAIQYFGAGTRLSVL.

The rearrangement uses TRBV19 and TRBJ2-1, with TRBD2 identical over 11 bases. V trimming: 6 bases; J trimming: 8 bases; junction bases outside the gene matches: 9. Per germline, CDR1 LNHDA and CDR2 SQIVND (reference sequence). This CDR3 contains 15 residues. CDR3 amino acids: CASSLLAGGLDEQFF. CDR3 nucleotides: TGTGCCAGTAGCCTCCTAGCGGGAGGATTAGATGAGCAGTTCTTC.

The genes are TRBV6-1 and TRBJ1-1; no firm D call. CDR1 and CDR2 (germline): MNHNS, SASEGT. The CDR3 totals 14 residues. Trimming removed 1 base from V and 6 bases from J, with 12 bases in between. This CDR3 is CASSEGPPGAEAFF. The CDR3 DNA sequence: TGTGCCAGCAGTGAAGGGCCTCCAGGTGCTGAAGCTTTCTTT.

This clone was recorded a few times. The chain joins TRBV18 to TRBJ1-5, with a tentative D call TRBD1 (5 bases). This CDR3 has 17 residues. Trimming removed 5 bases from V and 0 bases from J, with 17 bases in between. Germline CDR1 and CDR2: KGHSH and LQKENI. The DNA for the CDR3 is TGTGCCAGCTCAGCCAGCACAGGTTTGTATAGCAATCAGCCCCAGCATTTT. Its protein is CASSASTGLYSNQPQHF.

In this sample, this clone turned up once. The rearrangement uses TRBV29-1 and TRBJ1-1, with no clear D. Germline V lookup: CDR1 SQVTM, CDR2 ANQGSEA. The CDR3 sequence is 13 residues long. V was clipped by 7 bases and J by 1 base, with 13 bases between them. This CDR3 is CSGGEGWNTEAFF. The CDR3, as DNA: TGCAGCGGCGGGGAGGGATGGAACACTGAAGCTTTCTTT.

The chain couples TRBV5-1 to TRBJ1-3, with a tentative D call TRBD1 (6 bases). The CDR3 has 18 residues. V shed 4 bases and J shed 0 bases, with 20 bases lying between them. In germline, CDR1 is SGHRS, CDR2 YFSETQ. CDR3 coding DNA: TGCGCCAGCAGCCTTGCTCTTTCAGGGGCAGTCTCTGGAAACACCATATATTTT. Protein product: CASSLALSGAVSGNTIYF. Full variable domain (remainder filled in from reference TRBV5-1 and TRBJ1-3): KAGVTQTPRYLIKTRGQQVTLSCSPISGHRSVSWYQQTPGQGLQFLFEYFSETQRNKGNFPGRFSGRQFSNSRSEMNVSTLELGDSALYLCASSLALSGAVSGNTIYFGEGSWLTVV.

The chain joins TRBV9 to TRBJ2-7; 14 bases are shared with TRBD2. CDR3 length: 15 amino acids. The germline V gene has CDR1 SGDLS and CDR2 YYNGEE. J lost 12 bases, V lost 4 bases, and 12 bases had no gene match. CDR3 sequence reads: CASSPTGLAGERPYF. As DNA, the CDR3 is TGTGCCAGCAGCCCAACGGGACTAGCGGGAGAGAGGCCGTACTTC.

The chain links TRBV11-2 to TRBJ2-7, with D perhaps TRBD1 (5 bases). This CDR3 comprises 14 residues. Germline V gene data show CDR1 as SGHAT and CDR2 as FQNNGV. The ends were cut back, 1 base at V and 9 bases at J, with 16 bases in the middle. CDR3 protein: CASSLVSVGRAQYF. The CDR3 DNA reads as TGTGCCAGCAGCTTAGTCTCAGTCGGCAGGGCGCAGTACTTC. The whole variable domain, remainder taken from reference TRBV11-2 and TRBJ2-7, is EAGVAQSPRYKIIEKRQSVAFWCNPISGHATLYWYQQILGQGPKLLIQFQNNGVVDDSQLPKDRFSAERLKGVDSTLKIQPAKLEDSAVYLCASSLVSVGRAQYFGPGTRLTVT.

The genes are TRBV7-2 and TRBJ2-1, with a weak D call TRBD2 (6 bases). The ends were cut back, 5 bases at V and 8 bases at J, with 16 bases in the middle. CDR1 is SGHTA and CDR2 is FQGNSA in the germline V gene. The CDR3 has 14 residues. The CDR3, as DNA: TGTGCCAGCAGCCTGGCCCGGAGGGTCGATGAGCAGTTCTTC. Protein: CASSLARRVDEQFF.

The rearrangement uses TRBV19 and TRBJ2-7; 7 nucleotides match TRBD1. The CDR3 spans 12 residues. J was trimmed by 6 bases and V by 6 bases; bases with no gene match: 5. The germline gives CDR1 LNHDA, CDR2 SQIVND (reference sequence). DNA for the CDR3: TGTGCCAGTAGCTATGGGACAGCCGAGCAGTACTTC. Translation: CASSYGTAEQYF.